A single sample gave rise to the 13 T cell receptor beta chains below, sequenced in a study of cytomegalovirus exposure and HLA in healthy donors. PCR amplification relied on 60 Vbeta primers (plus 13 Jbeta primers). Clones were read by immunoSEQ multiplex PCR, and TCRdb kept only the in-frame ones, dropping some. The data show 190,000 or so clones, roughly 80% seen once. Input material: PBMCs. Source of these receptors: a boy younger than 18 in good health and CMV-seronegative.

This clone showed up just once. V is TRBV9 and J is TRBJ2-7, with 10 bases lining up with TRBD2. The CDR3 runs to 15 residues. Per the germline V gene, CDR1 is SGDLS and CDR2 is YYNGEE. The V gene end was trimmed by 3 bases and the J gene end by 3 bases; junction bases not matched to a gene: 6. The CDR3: CASSEGRTSGYEQYF. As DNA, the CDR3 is TGTGCCAGCAGCGAGGGAAGGACTAGCGGCTACGAGCAGTACTTC.

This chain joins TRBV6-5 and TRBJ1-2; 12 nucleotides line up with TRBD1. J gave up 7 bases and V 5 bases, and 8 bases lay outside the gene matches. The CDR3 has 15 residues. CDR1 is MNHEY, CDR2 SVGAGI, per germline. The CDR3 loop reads CASSHRDRGRGGYTF. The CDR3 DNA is TGTGCCAGCAGTCACCGGGACAGGGGGCGCGGTGGCTACACCTTC.

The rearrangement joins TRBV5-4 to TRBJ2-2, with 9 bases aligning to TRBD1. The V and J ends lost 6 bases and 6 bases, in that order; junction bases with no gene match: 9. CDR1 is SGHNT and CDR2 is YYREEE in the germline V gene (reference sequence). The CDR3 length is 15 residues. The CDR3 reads CASTPGGQGSGELFF. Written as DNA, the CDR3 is TGTGCCAGCACCCCAGGGGGACAGGGATCCGGGGAGCTGTTTTTT.

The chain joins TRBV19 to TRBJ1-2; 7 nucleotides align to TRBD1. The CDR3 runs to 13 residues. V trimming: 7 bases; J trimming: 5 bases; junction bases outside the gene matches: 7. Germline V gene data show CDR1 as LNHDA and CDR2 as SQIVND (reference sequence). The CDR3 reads CASTETGVYGYTF. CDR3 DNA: TGTGCCAGTACCGAAACAGGGGTTTATGGCTACACCTTC.

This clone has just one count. CDR3 loop: CASSLDRLGANVLTF. The CDR3 DNA follows: TGTGCCAGTAGTTTGGACAGGTTAGGGGCCAACGTCCTGACTTTC. The chain combines TRBV19 with TRBJ2-6, with TRBD1 matching over 7 bases. CDR3 size: 15 residues. V was clipped by 5 bases and J by 4 bases; unmatched bases: 5. Germline V lookup: CDR1 LNHDA, CDR2 SQIVND (reference sequence).

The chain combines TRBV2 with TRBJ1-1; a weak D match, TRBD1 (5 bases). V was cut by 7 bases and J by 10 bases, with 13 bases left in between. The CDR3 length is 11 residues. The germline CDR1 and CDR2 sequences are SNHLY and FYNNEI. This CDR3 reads CASTLRALAFF. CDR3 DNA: TGTGCCAGCACCCTCAGGGCTCTAGCTTTCTTT.

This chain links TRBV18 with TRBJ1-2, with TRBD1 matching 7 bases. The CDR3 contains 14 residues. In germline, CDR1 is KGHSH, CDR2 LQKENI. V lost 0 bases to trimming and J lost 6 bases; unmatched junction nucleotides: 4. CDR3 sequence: CASSPPKGADGYTF. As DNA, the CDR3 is TGTGCCAGCTCACCACCGAAGGGGGCTGATGGCTACACCTTC.

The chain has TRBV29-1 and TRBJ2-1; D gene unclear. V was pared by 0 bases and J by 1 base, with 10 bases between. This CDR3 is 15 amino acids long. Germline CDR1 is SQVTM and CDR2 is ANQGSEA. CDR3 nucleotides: TGCAGCGTTGAAGATCGATGGCTGTCCTACAATGAGCAGTTCTTC. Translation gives CSVEDRWLSYNEQFF.

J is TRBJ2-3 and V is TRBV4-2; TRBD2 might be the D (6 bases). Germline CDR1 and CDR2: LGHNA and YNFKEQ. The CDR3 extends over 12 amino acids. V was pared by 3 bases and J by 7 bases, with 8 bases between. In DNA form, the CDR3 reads TGTGCCAGCAGCCAGGGGGGAAATACGCAGTATTTT. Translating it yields CASSQGGNTQYF.

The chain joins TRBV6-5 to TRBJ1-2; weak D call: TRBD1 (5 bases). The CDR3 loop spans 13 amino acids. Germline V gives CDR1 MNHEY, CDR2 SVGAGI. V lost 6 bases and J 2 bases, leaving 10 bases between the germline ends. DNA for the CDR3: TGTGCCAGCAGGGTAGGGGAAAACTATGGCTACACCTTC. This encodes CASRVGENYGYTF.

The DNA for the CDR3 is TGTGCCAGCAGCAATTTAATCAACCAGGGCTCCTACGAGCAGTACTTC. Amino acids: CASSNLINQGSYEQYF. This rearrangement joins TRBV11-3 to TRBJ2-7; tentative D call: TRBD1 (5 bases). The CDR3 runs 16 residues. Trimming took off 5 bases at V and 0 bases at J, with 17 bases between the two ends. In germline, CDR1 is SGHNT, CDR2 YENEEA.

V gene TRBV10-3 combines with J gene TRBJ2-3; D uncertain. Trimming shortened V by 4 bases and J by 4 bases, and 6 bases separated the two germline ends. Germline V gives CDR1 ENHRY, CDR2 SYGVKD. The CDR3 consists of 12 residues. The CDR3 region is CAISVASDTQYF. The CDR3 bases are TGTGCCATCAGTGTAGCATCAGATACGCAGTATTTT.

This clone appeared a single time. Written as DNA, the CDR3 is TGTGCCACAAGGACAGAGCACACTAACTATGGCTACACCTTC. It yields the protein CATRTEHTNYGYTF. The chain uses TRBV2 and TRBJ1-2; D is possibly TRBD1 (6 bases). The CDR3 covers 14 residues. Germline assignment: CDR1 SNHLY and CDR2 FYNNEI. Trimming shortened V by 10 bases and J by 0 bases, and 15 bases separated the two germline ends. The full variable domain, completed using reference TRBV2 and TRBJ1-2, is EPEVTQTPSHQVTQMGQEVILRCVPISNHLYFYWYRQILGQKVEFLVSFYNNEISEKSEIFDDQFSVERPDGSNFTLKIRSTKLEDSAMYFCATRTEHTNYGYTFGSGTRLTVV.